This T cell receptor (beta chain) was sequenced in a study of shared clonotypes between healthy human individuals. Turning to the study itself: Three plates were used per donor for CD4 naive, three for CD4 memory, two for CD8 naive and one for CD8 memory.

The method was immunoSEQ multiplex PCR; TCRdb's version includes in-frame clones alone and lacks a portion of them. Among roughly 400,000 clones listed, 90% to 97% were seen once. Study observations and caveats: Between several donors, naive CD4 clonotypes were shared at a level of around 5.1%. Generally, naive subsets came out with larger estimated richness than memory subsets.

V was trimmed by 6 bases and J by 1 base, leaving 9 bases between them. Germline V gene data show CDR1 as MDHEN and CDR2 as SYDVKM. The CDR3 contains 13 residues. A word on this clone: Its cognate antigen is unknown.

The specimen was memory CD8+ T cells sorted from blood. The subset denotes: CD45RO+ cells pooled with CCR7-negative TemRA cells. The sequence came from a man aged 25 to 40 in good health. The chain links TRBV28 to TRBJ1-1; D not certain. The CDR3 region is CASRVRTNTEAFF. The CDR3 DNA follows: TGTGCCAGCAGGGTGAGGACGAACACTGAAGCTTTCTTT.